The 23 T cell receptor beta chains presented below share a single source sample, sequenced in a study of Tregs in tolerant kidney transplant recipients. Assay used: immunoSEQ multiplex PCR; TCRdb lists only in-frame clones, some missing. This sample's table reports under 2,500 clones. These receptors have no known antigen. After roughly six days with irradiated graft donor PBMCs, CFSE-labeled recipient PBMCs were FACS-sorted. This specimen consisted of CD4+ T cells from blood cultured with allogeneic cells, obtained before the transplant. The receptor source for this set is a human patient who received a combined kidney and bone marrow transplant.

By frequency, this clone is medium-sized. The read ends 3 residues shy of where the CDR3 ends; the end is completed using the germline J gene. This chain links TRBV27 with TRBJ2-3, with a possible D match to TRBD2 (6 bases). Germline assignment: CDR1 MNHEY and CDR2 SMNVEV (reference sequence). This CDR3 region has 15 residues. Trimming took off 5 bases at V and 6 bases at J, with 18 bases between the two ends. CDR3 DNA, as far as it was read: TGTGCCAGCAGTCATCCCGGGACTGCCGTCGATACG. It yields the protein CASSHPGTAVDT. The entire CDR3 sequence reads CASSHPGTAVDTQYF.

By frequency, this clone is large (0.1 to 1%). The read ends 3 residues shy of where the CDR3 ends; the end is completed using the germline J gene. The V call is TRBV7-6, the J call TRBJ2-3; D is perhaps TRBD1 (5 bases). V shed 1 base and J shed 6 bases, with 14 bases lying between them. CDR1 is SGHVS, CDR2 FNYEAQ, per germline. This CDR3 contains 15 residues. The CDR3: CASSLVSGAGDTQYF. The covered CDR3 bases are TGTGCCAGCAGCTTAGTGTCTGGGGCCGGGGATACG.

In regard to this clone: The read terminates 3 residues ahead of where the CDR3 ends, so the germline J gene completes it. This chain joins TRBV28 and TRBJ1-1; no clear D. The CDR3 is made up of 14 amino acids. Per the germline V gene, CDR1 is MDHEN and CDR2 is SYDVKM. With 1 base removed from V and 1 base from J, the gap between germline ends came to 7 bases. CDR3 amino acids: CASSLFLKNTEAFF. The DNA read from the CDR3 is TGTGCCAGCAGTTTATTTCTAAAGAACACTGAA. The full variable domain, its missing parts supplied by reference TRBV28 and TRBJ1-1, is DVKVTQSSRYLVKRTGEKVFLECVQDMDHENMFWYRQDPGLGLRLIYFSYDVKMKEKGDIPEGYSVSREKKERFSLILESASTNQTSMYLCASSLFLKNTEAFFGQGTRLTVV.

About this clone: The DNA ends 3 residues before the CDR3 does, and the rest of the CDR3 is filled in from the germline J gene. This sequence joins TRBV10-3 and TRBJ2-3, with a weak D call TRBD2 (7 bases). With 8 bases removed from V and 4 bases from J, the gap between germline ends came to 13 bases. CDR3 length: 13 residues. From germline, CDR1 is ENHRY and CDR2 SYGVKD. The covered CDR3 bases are TGTGCCATCGGGGGGGGCCTCTCAGATACG. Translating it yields CAIGGGLSDT. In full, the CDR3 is CAIGGGLSDTQYF.

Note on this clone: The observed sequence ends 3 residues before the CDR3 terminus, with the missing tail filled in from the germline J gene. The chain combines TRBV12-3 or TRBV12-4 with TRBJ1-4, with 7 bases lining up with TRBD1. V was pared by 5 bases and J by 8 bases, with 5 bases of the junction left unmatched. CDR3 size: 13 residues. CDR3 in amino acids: CASSQTGEEKLFF. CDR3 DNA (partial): TGTGCCAGCAGTCAAACAGGGGAGGAAAAA.

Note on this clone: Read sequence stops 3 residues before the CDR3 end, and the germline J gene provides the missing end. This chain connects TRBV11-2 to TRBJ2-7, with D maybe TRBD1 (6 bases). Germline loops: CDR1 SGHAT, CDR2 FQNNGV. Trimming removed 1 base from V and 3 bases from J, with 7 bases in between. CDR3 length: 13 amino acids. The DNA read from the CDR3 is TGTGCCAGCAGCTTAGGGACAGACTACGAG. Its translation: CASSLGTDYE. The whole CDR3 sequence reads CASSLGTDYEQYF.

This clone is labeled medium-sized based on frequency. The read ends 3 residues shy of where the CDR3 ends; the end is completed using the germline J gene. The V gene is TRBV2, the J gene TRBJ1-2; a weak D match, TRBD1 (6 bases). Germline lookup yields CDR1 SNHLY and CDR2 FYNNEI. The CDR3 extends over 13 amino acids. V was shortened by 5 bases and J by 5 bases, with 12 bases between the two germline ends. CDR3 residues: CASSMTGGYGYTF. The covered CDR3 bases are TGTGCCAGCAGTATGACAGGCGGGTATGGC.

Here the CDR3 reads CASSFAESSYEQYF. The CDR3 DNA, read in part, is TGCGCCAGCAGCTTTGCAGAGAGCTCCTACGAG. The rearrangement uses TRBV5-1 and TRBJ2-7; D not resolved. The missing CDR3 end, 3 residues past where the read stops, is filled in from the germline J gene. The CDR3 loop spans 14 amino acids. V was clipped by 2 bases and J by 0 bases, with 9 bases between them. Per the germline V gene, CDR1 is SGHRS and CDR2 is YFSETQ.

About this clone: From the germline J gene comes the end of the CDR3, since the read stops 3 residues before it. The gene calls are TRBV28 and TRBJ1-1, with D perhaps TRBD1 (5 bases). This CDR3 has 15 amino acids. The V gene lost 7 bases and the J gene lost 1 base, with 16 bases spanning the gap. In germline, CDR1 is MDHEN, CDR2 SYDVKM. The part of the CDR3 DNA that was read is TGTGCCAGCATAAACCCAATAACAGGGAACACTGAA. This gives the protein CASINPITGNTE. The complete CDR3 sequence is CASINPITGNTEAFF.

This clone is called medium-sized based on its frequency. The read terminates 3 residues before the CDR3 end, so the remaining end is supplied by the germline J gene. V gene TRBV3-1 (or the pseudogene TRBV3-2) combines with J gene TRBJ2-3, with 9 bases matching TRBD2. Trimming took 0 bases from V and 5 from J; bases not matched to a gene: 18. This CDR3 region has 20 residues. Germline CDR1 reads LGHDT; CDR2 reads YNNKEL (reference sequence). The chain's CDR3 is CASSQEERRREGPELDTQYF. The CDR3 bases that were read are TGTGCCAGCAGCCAAGAGGAAAGGAGGCGGGAGGGCCCGGAGTTAGATACG.

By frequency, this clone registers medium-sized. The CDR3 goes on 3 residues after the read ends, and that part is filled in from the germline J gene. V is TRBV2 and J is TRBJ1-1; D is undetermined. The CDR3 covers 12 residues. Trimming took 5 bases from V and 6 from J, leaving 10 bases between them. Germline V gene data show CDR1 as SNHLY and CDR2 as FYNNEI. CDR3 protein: CASSTQKAEAFF. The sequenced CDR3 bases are TGTGCCAGCAGTACCCAGAAAGCTGAA.

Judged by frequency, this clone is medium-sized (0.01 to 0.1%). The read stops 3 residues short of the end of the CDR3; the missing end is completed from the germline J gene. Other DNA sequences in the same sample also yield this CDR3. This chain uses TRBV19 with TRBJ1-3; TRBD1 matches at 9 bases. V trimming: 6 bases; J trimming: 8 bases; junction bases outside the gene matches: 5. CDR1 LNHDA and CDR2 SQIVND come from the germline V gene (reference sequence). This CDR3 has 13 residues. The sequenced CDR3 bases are TGTGCCAGTAGGGACAGGGGAGCTGACACC. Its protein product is CASRDRGADT. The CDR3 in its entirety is CASRDRGADTIYF.

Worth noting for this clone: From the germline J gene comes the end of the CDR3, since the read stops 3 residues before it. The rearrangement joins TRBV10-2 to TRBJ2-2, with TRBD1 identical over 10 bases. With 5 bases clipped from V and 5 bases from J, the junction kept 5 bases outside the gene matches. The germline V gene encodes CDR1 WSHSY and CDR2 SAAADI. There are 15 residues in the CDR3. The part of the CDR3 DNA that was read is TGCGCCAGCAGTCTGACAGGGGGCTCGACCGGGGAG. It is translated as CASSLTGGSTGE. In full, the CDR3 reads CASSLTGGSTGELFF.

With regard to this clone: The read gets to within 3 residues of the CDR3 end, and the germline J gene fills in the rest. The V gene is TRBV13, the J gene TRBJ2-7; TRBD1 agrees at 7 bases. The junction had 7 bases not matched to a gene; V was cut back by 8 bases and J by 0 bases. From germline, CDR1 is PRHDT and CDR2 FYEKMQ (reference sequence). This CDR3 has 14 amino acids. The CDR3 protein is CASQRTGHSYEQYF. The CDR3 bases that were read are TGTGCCAGCCAAAGGACAGGCCACTCCTACGAG.

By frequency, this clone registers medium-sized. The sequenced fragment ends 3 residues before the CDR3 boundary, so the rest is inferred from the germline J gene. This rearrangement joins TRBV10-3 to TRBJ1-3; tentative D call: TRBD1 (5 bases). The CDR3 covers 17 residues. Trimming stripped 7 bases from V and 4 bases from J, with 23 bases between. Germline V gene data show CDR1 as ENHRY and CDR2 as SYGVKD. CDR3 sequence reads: CAINPSGPKSFGNTIYF. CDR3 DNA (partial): TGTGCCATCAATCCGTCAGGGCCGAAAAGCTTCGGAAACACC.

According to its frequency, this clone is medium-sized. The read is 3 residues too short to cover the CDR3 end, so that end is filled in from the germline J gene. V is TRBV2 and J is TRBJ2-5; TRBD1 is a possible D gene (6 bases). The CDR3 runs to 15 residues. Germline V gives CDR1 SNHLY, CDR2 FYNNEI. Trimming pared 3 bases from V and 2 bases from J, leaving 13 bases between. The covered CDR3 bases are TGTGCCAGCAGTGAGGACAGCGGAACTCAAGAGACC. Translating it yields CASSEDSGTQET. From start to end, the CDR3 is CASSEDSGTQETQYF.

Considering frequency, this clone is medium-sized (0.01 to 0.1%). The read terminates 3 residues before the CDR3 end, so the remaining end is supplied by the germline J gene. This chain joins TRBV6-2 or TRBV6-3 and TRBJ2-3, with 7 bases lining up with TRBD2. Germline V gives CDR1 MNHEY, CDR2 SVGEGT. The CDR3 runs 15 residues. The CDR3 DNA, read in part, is TGTGCCAGCAACGAACCGGGGGTAGCGGGTTTTGCG. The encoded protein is CASNEPGVAGFA. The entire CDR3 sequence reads CASNEPGVAGFAQYF.

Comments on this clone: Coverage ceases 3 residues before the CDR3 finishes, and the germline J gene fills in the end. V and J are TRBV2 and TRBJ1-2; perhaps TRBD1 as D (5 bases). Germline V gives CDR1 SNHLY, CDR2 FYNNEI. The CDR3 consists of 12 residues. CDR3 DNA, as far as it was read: TGTGCCAGCAGCCTCCAGGGTCAGGGC. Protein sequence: CASSLQGQG. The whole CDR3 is CASSLQGQGYTF.

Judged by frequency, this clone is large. CDR3 bases read: TGTGCCAGCTCACAGGACAGCGTCTCCTACGAG. Translation: CASSQDSVSYE. The full-length CDR3 reads as CASSQDSVSYEQYF. V and J are TRBV18 and TRBJ2-7; the D gene is possibly TRBD1 (6 bases). The read is 3 residues too short to cover the CDR3 end, so that end is filled in from the germline J gene. CDR3 size: 14 residues. Trimming cost V 4 bases and J 0 bases, with 10 bases left between them. Germline V gene sequence: CDR1 KGHSH, CDR2 LQKENI.

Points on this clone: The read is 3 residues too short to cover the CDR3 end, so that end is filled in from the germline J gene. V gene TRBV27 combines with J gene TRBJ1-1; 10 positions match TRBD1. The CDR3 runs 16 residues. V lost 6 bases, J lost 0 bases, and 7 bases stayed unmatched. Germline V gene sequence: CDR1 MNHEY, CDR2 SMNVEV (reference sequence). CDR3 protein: CASRPRDRGMNTEAFF. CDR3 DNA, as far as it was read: TGTGCCAGCAGGCCCCGGGACAGGGGAATGAACACTGAA.

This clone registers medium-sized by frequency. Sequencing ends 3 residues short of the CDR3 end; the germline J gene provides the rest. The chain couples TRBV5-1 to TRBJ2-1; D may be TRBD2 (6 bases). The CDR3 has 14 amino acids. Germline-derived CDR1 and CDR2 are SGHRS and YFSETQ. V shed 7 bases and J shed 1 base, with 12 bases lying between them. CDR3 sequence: CASPSGSSYNEQFF. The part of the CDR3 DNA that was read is TGCGCCAGCCCCAGCGGGTCGTCCTACAATGAG.

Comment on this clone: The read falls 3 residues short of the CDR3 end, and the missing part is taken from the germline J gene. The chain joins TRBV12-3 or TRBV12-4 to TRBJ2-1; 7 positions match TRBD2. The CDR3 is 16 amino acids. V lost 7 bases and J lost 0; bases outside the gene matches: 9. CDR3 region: CASITGTNPSYNEQFF. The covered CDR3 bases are TGTGCCAGCATCACCGGGACTAACCCCTCCTACAATGAG.

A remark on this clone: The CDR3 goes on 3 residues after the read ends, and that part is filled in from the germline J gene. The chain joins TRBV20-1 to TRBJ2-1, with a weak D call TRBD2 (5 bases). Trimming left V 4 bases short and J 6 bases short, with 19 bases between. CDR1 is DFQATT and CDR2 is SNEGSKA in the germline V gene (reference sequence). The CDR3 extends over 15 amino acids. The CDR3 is CSAIPLDQTTNEQFF. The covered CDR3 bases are TGCAGTGCTATCCCCCTGGATCAGACTACCAATGAG.